This T cell receptor beta chain was documented in a study of cytomegalovirus exposure and HLA in healthy donors. Points from the study as a whole: Researchers reported from a later analysis that most CMV-associated TCR beta chains appeared HLA-restricted. Later on, an analysis showed TCR association rates differing by HLA locus, with DRB1 the most and HLA-C the fewest. An analysis that was carried out later associated fewer than 20,000 TCR beta sequences with HLA alleles at 0.05 false discovery rate. Rarity marked most TCR sequences, yet some public TCRs occurred in many donors.

This clone was recorded only once. Its antigen is not known. 13 Jbeta primers and 60 Vbeta primers were used for the PCR. The protocol was immunoSEQ multiplex PCR, while the TCRdb copy is restricted to in-frame clones and leaves out a portion. The table shows around 190,000 clones, with approximately 82% occurring only once. Germline V gene sequence: CDR1 SGHRS, CDR2 YFSETQ. V shed 2 bases and J 2 bases; nucleotides not matched to a gene: 5. There are 16 residues in the CDR3. The chain has TRBV5-1 and TRBJ1-4, with 8 positions matching TRBD1. Sequencing was carried out using PBMCs. The clonotype was recovered from a girl aged 2 to 10 in good health and CMV-seropositive. CDR3 nucleotide sequence: TGCGCCAGCAGCTTAATACCAGGGGGCACTAATGAAAAACTGTTTTTT. Translation: CASSLIPGGTNEKLFF. Using reference TRBV5-1 and TRBJ1-4 for the parts outside the CDR3, the full variable domain is KAGVTQTPRYLIKTRGQQVTLSCSPISGHRSVSWYQQTPGQGLQFLFEYFSETQRNKGNFPGRFSGRQFSNSRSEMNVSTLELGDSALYLCASSLIPGGTNEKLFFGSGTQLSVL.